These 22 T cell receptor beta chains originate from one sample sequenced in a study of CD8+ T cells in alopecia areata. Indicated treatment: oral pan-JAK inhibitor, 5-10 mg twice daily. TCR sequencing used cDNA made by reverse transcription of extracted RNA. The protocol was immunoSEQ multiplex PCR, while the TCRdb copy is restricted to in-frame clones and leaves out a portion. The sample contains roughly 220,000 clones, roughly three fifths of which appear only once. The sequences come from CD4+ T cells sorted from blood, collected at roughly week 45, from a patient treated with tofacitinib. Every receptor here comes from a human donor with alopecia areata.

The sample holds a few counts of this clone. The chain is built from TRBV18 and TRBJ2-2; possibly TRBD1 for D (6 bases). The V end was cut by 4 bases, the J end by 0 bases, with 9 bases between. The germline V gene encodes CDR1 KGHSH and CDR2 LQKENI. The CDR3 totals 15 residues. The CDR3 DNA reads as TGTGCCAGCTCACGGACAGTCGCGAACACCGGGGAGCTGTTTTTT. Its translation: CASSRTVANTGELFF.

This clone was seen a handful of times. J is TRBJ1-1 and V is TRBV29-1, with D possibly TRBD1 on 5 matching bases. Germline V gives CDR1 SQVTM, CDR2 ANQGSEA. V was shortened by 2 bases and J by 6 bases, with 13 bases between the two germline ends. This CDR3 spans 13 amino acids. CDR3 sequence: CSVELRGPAEAFF. The CDR3 DNA reads TGCAGCGTTGAATTGCGGGGCCCCGCTGAAGCTTTCTTT.

The J gene is TRBJ2-6, the V gene TRBV29-1; TRBD1 agrees at 11 bases. V gave up 4 bases and J gave up 4 bases; unmatched junction bases: 6. The CDR3 is 16 residues long. CDR1 is SQVTM, CDR2 ANQGSEA, per germline. CDR3 coding DNA: TGCAGCGTTGCCGGGACAGGGGGTTTCGGGGCCAACGTCCTGACTTTC. The encoded protein is CSVAGTGGFGANVLTF.

The chain links TRBV30 to TRBJ1-1; the match to TRBD1 covers 7 bases. The CDR3 sequence is 13 residues long. Germline V gives CDR1 GTSNPN, CDR2 SVGIG (reference sequence). V dropped 3 bases and J dropped 5; count of bases not matched to a gene: 6. The CDR3 bases are TGTGCCTGGAGGAGGGGGCTTCGGACTGAAGCTTTCTTT. It yields the protein CAWRRGLRTEAFF.

V and J are TRBV7-8 and TRBJ1-6, with D possibly TRBD1 on 5 matching bases. V lost 6 bases to trimming and J lost 9 bases, with 12 bases between them. Per the germline V gene, CDR1 is SGHVS and CDR2 is FQNEAQ. The CDR3 runs 13 residues. CDR3 DNA: TGTGCCAGCAGTCTGGGGGGACGTTCACCCCTCCACTTT. Protein product: CASSLGGRSPLHF.

This clone was seen only a few times. V and J are TRBV25-1 and TRBJ2-7; no definite D call. Germline CDR1 reads MGHDK; CDR2 reads SYGVNS. This CDR3 has 13 residues. The V end was cut by 3 bases, the J end by 7 bases, with 13 bases between. The CDR3 coding sequence is TGTGCCAGCAGTGAGTGGGGTTTGGGGGAGCAGTACTTC. Translating gives CASSEWGLGEQYF.

V gene TRBV5-1 combines with J gene TRBJ1-2; 9 bases align to TRBD1. Germline-derived CDR1 and CDR2 are SGHRS and YFSETQ. The length of the CDR3 is 14 residues. The junction had 0 bases not matched to a gene; V was cut back by 0 bases and J by 3 bases. Here the CDR3 DNA reads TGCGCCAGCAGCTTGGGACAGGGGGACTATGGCTACACCTTC. This translates into CASSLGQGDYGYTF.

The genes are TRBV9 and TRBJ2-1, with 10 bases fitting TRBD1. CDR3 length: 17 residues. Trimming at V came to 2 bases and at J to 4 bases, leaving 9 bases not matched to a gene. Germline CDR1 and CDR2: SGDLS and YYNGEE. CDR3 sequence (DNA): TGTGCCAGCAGCGTTGGTGCCGGGACAGGGGCTTACAATGAGCAGTTCTTC. Translation: CASSVGAGTGAYNEQFF.

The chain joins TRBV5-1 to TRBJ2-3; maybe TRBD2 (5 bases). The CDR3 consists of 16 residues. V was shortened by 3 bases and J by 2 bases, with 16 bases between the two germline ends. Germline lookup yields CDR1 SGHRS and CDR2 YFSETQ. The CDR3 loop is CASSSTDRLITDTQYF. CDR3 nucleotides: TGCGCCAGCAGCTCGACGGACCGACTAATCACAGATACGCAGTATTTT.

The chain links TRBV7-2 to TRBJ1-1; 9 bases are shared with TRBD1. V gave up 5 bases and J gave up 3 bases; unmatched junction bases: 7. The CDR3 runs 15 residues. Germline V gene data show CDR1 as SGHTA and CDR2 as FQGNSA. The CDR3 bases are TGTGCCAGCAGCGTAACTCGGGACAGGGACACTGAAGCTTTCTTT. Translation: CASSVTRDRDTEAFF.

The CDR3 loop reads CASSSTGELFF. The CDR3 nucleotides are TGTGCCAGCAGCTCCACCGGGGAGCTGTTTTTT. The gene calls are TRBV7-8 and TRBJ2-2; D unresolved. The CDR3 is 11 amino acids. V lost 4 bases to trimming and J lost 4 bases, with 1 base between them. Germline assignment: CDR1 SGHVS and CDR2 FQNEAQ.

To note about this clone: Germline and junction disagree at one end, which may indicate a read error. The genes are TRBV7-3 and TRBJ1-6, with D possibly matching TRBD1 (5 bases). Germline values: CDR1 SGHTA, CDR2 FQGTGA. This CDR3 contains 11 residues. CDR3 amino acids: CASSLNGGKYF. As DNA, the CDR3 is TGTGCCAGCAGCTTAAATGGGGGAAAGTACTTT. The whole variable domain, remainder taken from reference TRBV7-3 and TRBJ1-6, is GAGVSQTPSNKVTEKGKYVELRCDPISGHTALYWYRQSLGQGPEFLIYFQGTGAADDSGLPNDRFFAVRPEGSVSTLKIQRTERGDSAVYLCASSLNGGKYFGNGTRLTVT.

This rearrangement joins TRBV29-1 to TRBJ1-5; D may be TRBD1 (6 bases). Germline loops: CDR1 SQVTM, CDR2 ANQGSEA. V was clipped by 4 bases and J by 2 bases, with 12 bases between them. CDR3 length: 14 residues. The CDR3 spells CSVVSGGRNQPQHF. CDR3 coding DNA: TGCAGCGTTGTATCGGGGGGCCGCAATCAGCCCCAGCATTTT.

The chain joins TRBV29-1 to TRBJ2-2, with a weak D call TRBD1 (6 bases). This CDR3 spans 14 amino acids. V dropped 4 bases and J dropped 5 bases, with 14 bases sitting between them. The germline CDR1 and CDR2 sequences are SQVTM and ANQGSEA. The CDR3 loop is CSVALGALTGELFF. CDR3 bases: TGCAGCGTTGCGCTGGGGGCGCTTACCGGGGAGCTGTTTTTT.

V usage is TRBV11-3 and J usage is TRBJ1-1; 7 bases line up with TRBD1. CDR1 is SGHNT and CDR2 is YENEEA in the germline V gene. There are 14 residues in the CDR3. The junction had 3 bases not matched to a gene; V was cut back by 5 bases and J by 0 bases. DNA of the CDR3: TGTGCCAGCAGCGTGGGACAGATGAACACTGAAGCTTTCTTT. Translating gives CASSVGQMNTEAFF.

The chain recombines TRBV7-2 with TRBJ1-6; 8 bases align to TRBD1. The germline gives CDR1 SGHTA, CDR2 FQGNSA. The CDR3 length is 15 residues. J gave up 8 bases and V 1 base, and 4 bases lay outside the gene matches. The CDR3 bases are TGTGCCAGCAGCTTAGGGACAGGGAATTATTCACCCCTCCACTTT. Its protein is CASSLGTGNYSPLHF.

The J gene is TRBJ2-3, the V gene TRBV29-1, with TRBD2 identical over 7 bases. The germline V gene has CDR1 SQVTM and CDR2 ANQGSEA. V was clipped by 4 bases and J by 6 bases; unmatched bases: 13. The CDR3 length is 15 residues. The CDR3 here is CSVVRASGPFDTQYF. The DNA for the CDR3 is TGCAGCGTTGTAAGGGCTAGCGGACCTTTTGATACGCAGTATTTT.

The CDR3 coding sequence is TGTGCCAGCAGTTACCTCCAAACTGTCCGAACCGGGGAGCTGTTTTTT. It translates to CASSYLQTVRTGELFF. The V gene is TRBV6-5, the J gene TRBJ2-2; no firm D call. Germline CDR1 and CDR2: MNHEY and SVGAGI. V dropped 2 bases and J dropped 5 bases, with 15 bases sitting between them. This CDR3 is built from 16 residues.

This clone was observed a handful of times. The gene calls are TRBV5-1 and TRBJ2-3; perhaps TRBD1 as D (6 bases). The CDR3 totals 16 residues. V shed 4 bases and J shed 2 bases, with 17 bases lying between them. Germline V gene sequence: CDR1 SGHRS, CDR2 YFSETQ. Here the CDR3 reads CASSADVGHPTDTQYF. DNA for the CDR3: TGCGCCAGCAGCGCGGACGTGGGACACCCCACAGATACGCAGTATTTT.

The chain uses TRBV5-1 and TRBJ1-2; perhaps TRBD1 as D (5 bases). V shed 4 bases and J shed 4 bases, with 14 bases lying between them. From germline, CDR1 is SGHRS and CDR2 YFSETQ. This CDR3 spans 14 amino acids. CDR3 in DNA: TGCGCCAGCAGCCCCGGGGGACGGATCTATGGCTACACCTTC. Translated, it gives CASSPGGRIYGYTF.

The rearrangement links TRBV5-1 to TRBJ2-6; D possibly corresponds to TRBD2 (6 bases). The V end was cut by 1 base, the J end by 3 bases, with 11 bases between. The CDR3 totals 16 residues. Germline CDR1 is SGHRS and CDR2 is YFSETQ. In DNA form, the CDR3 reads TGCGCCAGCAGCTTGCTCGAGGGAGGTGGGGCCAACGTCCTGACTTTC. Translating gives CASSLLEGGGANVLTF. The whole variable domain, filled in from reference TRBV5-1 and TRBJ2-6, reads KAGVTQTPRYLIKTRGQQVTLSCSPISGHRSVSWYQQTPGQGLQFLFEYFSETQRNKGNFPGRFSGRQFSNSRSEMNVSTLELGDSALYLCASSLLEGGGANVLTFGAGSRLTVL.

The rearrangement links TRBV12-5 to TRBJ2-7; D is perhaps TRBD1 (6 bases). Per germline, CDR1 LGHNT and CDR2 FRNRAP. V was trimmed by 6 bases and J by 1 base, leaving 19 bases between them. The CDR3 runs to 16 residues. CDR3 loop: CASGFPKGVGSYEQYF. As DNA, the CDR3 is TGTGCTAGTGGATTCCCCAAGGGGGTAGGGTCCTACGAGCAGTACTTC.